The 5 T cell receptor beta chains below were found in one sample sequenced in a study of response to subunit inactivated influenza vaccine. TCRdb redid the calling of the RT-PCR reads with MiXCR, one entry per CDR3 protein. This table has under 950,000 distinct CDR3 sequences, 20% to 25% appearing once. The source material was PBMCs from blood, sampled 4 to 6 days after vaccination. These receptors came from a man aged 45-65 years who received an inactivated influenza vaccine.

The chain employs TRBV7-9 and TRBJ2-1; 9 bases match TRBD1. Germline lookup yields CDR1 SEHNR and CDR2 FQNEAQ (reference sequence). The CDR3 spans 16 residues. J lost 5 bases, V lost 5 bases, and 10 bases had no gene match. The CDR3 DNA reads as TGTGCCAGCAGCCATCACCGACAGGGGGTTCACAATGAGCAGTTCTTC. Residues: CASSHHRQGVHNEQFF.

Regarding this clonotype: The germline gene is not matched at one end of the junction; a read error may be the cause. The V and J genes are TRBV7-8 and TRBJ2-1; 10 bases match TRBD2. Germline lookup yields CDR1 SGHVS and CDR2 FQNEAQ. The CDR3 spans 16 residues. CDR3 sequence: CASNLGVAGGLNEQFF. In nucleotides, the CDR3 is TGTGCCAGCAACTTAGGGGTAGCGGGAGGCCTAAATGAGCAGTTCTTC.

The genes are TRBV12-3 or TRBV12-4 and TRBJ2-5, with TRBD1 matching over 9 bases. This CDR3 region has 16 residues. With V trimmed by 5 bases and J by 1 base, 8 bases remained unmatched. The CDR3 sequence: CASSPNGQGTQETQYF. The CDR3 nucleotides are TGTGCCAGCAGTCCTAACGGACAGGGGACCCAAGAGACCCAGTACTTC.

The V and J genes are TRBV11-2 and TRBJ2-3; 15 nucleotides agree with TRBD2. Looked up from germline, CDR1 is SGHAT and CDR2 is FQNNGV. This CDR3 is built from 19 residues. V lost 1 base, J lost 1 base, and 6 bases stayed unmatched. CDR3 nucleotide sequence: TGTGCCAGCAGCTTAGTTGGACTAGCGGGAGGGTCCGGCACAGATACGCAGTATTTT. This translates into CASSLVGLAGGSGTDTQYF.

The rearrangement joins TRBV20-1 to TRBJ2-3; D ambiguous. Germline V gene lookup returns CDR1 DFQATT and CDR2 SNEGSKA (reference sequence). V lost 5 bases and J lost 2, with 8 bases in between. The CDR3 has 12 residues. The CDR3 DNA follows: TGCAGTGCTGGCCTCCACACAGATACGCAGTATTTT. This gives the protein CSAGLHTDTQYF.